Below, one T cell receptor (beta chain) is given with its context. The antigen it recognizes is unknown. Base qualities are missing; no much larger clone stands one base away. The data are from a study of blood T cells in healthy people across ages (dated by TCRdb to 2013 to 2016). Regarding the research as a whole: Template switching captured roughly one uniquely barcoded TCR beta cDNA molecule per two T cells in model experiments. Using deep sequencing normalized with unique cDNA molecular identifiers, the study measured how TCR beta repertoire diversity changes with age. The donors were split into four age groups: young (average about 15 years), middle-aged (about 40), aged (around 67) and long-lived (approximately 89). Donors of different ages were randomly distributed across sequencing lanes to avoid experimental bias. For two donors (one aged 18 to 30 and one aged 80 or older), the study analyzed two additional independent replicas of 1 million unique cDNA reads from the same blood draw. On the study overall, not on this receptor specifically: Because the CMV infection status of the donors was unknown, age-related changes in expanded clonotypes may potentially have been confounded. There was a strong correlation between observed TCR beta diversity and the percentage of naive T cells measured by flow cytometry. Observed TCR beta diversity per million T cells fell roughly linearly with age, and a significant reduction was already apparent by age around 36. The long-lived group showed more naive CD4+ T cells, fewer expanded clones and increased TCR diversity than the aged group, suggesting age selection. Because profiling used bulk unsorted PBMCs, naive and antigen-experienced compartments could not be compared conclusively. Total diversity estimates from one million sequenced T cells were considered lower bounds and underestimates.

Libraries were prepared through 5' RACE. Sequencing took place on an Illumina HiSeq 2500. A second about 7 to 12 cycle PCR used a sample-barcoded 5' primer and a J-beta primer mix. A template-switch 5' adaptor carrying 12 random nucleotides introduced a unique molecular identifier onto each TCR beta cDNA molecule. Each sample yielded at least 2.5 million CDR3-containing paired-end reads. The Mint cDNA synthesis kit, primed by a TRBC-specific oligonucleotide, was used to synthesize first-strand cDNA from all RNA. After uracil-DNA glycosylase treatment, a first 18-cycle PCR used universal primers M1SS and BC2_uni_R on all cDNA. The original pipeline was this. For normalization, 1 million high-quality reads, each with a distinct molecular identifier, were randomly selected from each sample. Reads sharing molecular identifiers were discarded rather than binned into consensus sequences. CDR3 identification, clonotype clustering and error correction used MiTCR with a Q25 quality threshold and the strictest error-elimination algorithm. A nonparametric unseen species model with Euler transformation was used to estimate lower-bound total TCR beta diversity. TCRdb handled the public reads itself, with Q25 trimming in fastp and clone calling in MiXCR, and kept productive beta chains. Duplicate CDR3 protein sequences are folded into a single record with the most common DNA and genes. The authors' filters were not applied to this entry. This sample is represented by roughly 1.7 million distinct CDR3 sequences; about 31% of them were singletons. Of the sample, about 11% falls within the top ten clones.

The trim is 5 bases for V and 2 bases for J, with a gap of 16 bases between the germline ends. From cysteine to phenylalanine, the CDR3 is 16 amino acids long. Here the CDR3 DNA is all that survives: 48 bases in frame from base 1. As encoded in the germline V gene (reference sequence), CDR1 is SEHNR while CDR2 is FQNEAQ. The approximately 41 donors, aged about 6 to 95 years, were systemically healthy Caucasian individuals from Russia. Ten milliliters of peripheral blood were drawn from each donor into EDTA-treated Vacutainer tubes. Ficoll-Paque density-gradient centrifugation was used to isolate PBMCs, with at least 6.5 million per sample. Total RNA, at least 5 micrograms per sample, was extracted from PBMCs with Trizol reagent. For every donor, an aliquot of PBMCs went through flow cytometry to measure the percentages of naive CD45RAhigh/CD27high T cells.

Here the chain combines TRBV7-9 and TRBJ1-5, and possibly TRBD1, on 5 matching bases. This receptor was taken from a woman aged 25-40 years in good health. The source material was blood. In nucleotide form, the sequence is TGTGCCAGCAGCCTCACGGGGGTTGAGGGCAATCAGCCCCAGCATTTT. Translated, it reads CASSLTGVEGNQPQHF.